Each of the 10 T cell receptor beta chains below was sequenced from the same sample in a study of T cell responses to AZD1222 COVID-19 vaccine. Sequencing used immunoSEQ multiplex PCR; TCRdb keeps in-frame clones, though not all of them. The top ten clones hold 7% to 10% of a sample with roughly 100,000 clones, 85% to 90% of them seen once. Sequences were derived from peripheral blood, sampled on day 0 of AZD1222 vaccination. These receptors originate from an adult in good health.

This chain connects TRBV5-1 to TRBJ1-5; 8 bases are shared with TRBD1. This CDR3 region has 14 residues. In germline, CDR1 is SGHRS, CDR2 YFSETQ. Trimming at V came to 5 bases and at J to 5 bases, leaving 6 bases not matched to a gene. The CDR3 DNA reads TGCGCCAGCAGGTCGGACAGGGAGGATCAGCCCCAGCATTTT. Residues: CASRSDREDQPQHF. The full variable domain, its missing parts supplied by reference TRBV5-1 and TRBJ1-5, is KAGVTQTPRYLIKTRGQQVTLSCSPISGHRSVSWYQQTPGQGLQFLFEYFSETQRNKGNFPGRFSGRQFSNSRSEMNVSTLELGDSALYLCASRSDREDQPQHFGDGTRLSIL.

This rearrangement joins TRBV3-1 (or the pseudogene TRBV3-2) to TRBJ2-5; 9 bases map to TRBD2. Germline trimming cut 3 bases from V and 5 bases from J; bases unmatched to any gene: 4. The CDR3 runs 14 residues. CDR1 and CDR2 (germline): LGHDT, YNNKEL (reference sequence). CDR3: CASSHGSGSETQYF. CDR3 DNA sequence: TGTGCCAGCAGCCATGGTAGCGGGAGCGAGACCCAGTACTTC.

This chain links TRBV27 with TRBJ2-7, with D unresolved. Trimming shortened V by 6 bases and J by 2 bases, and 8 bases separated the two germline ends. The germline CDR1 and CDR2 sequences are MNHEY and SMNVEV (reference sequence). This CDR3 has 12 amino acids. The CDR3 is CASSRSPYEQYF. The CDR3 nucleotides are TGTGCCAGCAGCCGAAGCCCCTACGAGCAGTACTTC.

This chain uses TRBV24-1 with TRBJ1-2, with D tentatively TRBD1 (5 bases). The CDR3 extends over 12 amino acids. V was shortened by 5 bases and J by 4 bases, with 7 bases between the two germline ends. In germline, CDR1 is KGHDR, CDR2 SFDVKD. The CDR3 bases are TGTGCCACCAGTGCGAGGGGCTATGGCTACACCTTC. It encodes CATSARGYGYTF.

CDR3 residues: CASSNLAGSYGYTF. The DNA for the CDR3 is TGTGCCAGCAGCAATCTAGCCGGGTCCTATGGCTACACCTTC. The V gene is TRBV5-6, the J gene TRBJ1-2; no firm D call. From germline, CDR1 is SGHDT and CDR2 YYEEEE. Trimming pared 4 bases from V and 4 bases from J, leaving 14 bases between. The CDR3 consists of 14 residues.

A few counts support this clone. The chain employs TRBV19 and TRBJ1-1; tentative D call: TRBD1 (5 bases). CDR3 length: 13 amino acids. Germline V lookup: CDR1 LNHDA, CDR2 SQIVND (reference sequence). V lost 8 bases to trimming and J lost 3 bases, with 13 bases between them. The CDR3 DNA sequence: TGTGCCAGTCTAGACCAGGGATACACTGAAGCTTTCTTT. Translation: CASLDQGYTEAFF.

The chain uses TRBV5-4 and TRBJ1-1, with 7 bases fitting TRBD1. The germline gives CDR1 SGHNT, CDR2 YYREEE (reference sequence). There are 14 residues in the CDR3. The V and J ends lost 2 bases and 5 bases, in that order; junction bases with no gene match: 6. The CDR3 region is CASSFSPGGTEAFF. CDR3 nucleotides: TGTGCCAGCAGCTTTAGTCCAGGGGGGACTGAAGCTTTCTTT.

About this clone itself: The sample has other DNA sequences that encode this CDR3 too. The J gene is TRBJ1-2, the V gene TRBV3-1 (or the pseudogene TRBV3-2); D not resolved. Germline CDR1 and CDR2: LGHDT and YNNKEL (reference sequence). The V and J ends lost 0 bases and 2 bases respectively, with 4 bases between them. The CDR3 runs 13 residues. The CDR3, as DNA: TGTGCCAGCAGCCAAGAGCCCAACTATGGCTACACCTTC. It encodes CASSQEPNYGYTF.

This chain links TRBV6-2 or TRBV6-3 with TRBJ1-5, with D unclear. V gave up 4 bases and J gave up 6 bases, with 7 bases separating them. CDR3 length equals 12 residues. Germline loops: CDR1 MNHEY, CDR2 SVGEGT. This chain's CDR3 is CASSSVTQPQHF. CDR3 sequence (DNA): TGTGCCAGCAGTTCCGTCACTCAGCCCCAGCATTTT.

The rearrangement joins TRBV5-1 to TRBJ2-1; 7 bases map to TRBD2. The CDR3 has 16 residues. Trimming removed 0 bases from V and 7 bases from J; junction bases left unmatched: 10. CDR1 is SGHRS and CDR2 is YFSETQ in the germline V gene. The CDR3 here is CASSLVSGGLLNEQFF. The CDR3, as DNA: TGCGCCAGCAGCTTGGTCTCGGGAGGTTTATTGAATGAGCAGTTCTTC.